The next 26 T cell receptor beta chains were all read from a single sample in a study of PD-1 blockade in classical Hodgkin lymphoma (TCRdb year 2020). Libraries came from the immunoSEQ multiplex PCR assay. Entries here come from immuneACCESS through TCRdb and include only in-frame sequences with V and J called. Some clones fail to appear in such tables; in the studies checked, an unresolved V gene covers under half of the shortfall, and the cause of the remainder is unknown. The sample has 90,000 or so clones on record, over 90% of them singletons. The top ten hold less than 3% of the sample. This sample's time point label indicates: cycle 2 day 1 (C2D1) of nivolumab. Every trial patient had relapsed following autologous stem cell transplantation, and prior brentuximab vedotin exposure was what differed among cohorts A, B and C. Source: peripheral blood mononuclear cells (PBMCs), taken before the second cycle of nivolumab. The receptors shown here come from a human donor with classical Hodgkin lymphoma.

This chain links TRBV19 with TRBJ2-1; TRBD2 aligns across 9 bases. Per the germline V gene, CDR1 is LNHDA and CDR2 is SQIVND (reference sequence). The CDR3 consists of 17 residues. V trimming: 1 base; J trimming: 6 bases; junction bases outside the gene matches: 10. CDR3 residues: CASSIAGRLAGSNEQFF. CDR3 coding DNA: TGTGCCAGTAGTATAGCTGGTAGGCTAGCGGGAAGCAATGAGCAGTTCTTC.

This chain joins TRBV5-1 and TRBJ2-5; D perhaps matches TRBD2 (5 bases). Trimming pared 1 base from V and 1 base from J, leaving 8 bases between. Germline CDR1 and CDR2: SGHRS and YFSETQ. CDR3 length: 14 residues. CDR3 nucleotide sequence: TGCGCCAGCAGCTTGTTCCGGGGCCAAGAGACCCAGTACTTC. The encoded protein is CASSLFRGQETQYF.

The V and J genes are TRBV27 and TRBJ1-5; possible D gene TRBD1, 6 bases. This CDR3 is 15 amino acids long. V was clipped by 2 bases and J by 2 bases, with 10 bases between them. Germline CDR1 reads MNHEY; CDR2 reads SMNVEV (reference sequence). The CDR3 DNA reads as TGTGCCAGCAGTTTACTTTCAGGGGGCAATCAGCCCCAGCATTTT. Its protein is CASSLLSGGNQPQHF.

This chain's CDR3 is CATSRDSSNQPQHF. CDR3 sequence (DNA): TGTGCCACCAGCAGAGACAGTAGCAATCAGCCCCAGCATTTT. The V call is TRBV15, the J call TRBJ1-5; unclear D gene. V was cut by 0 bases and J by 0 bases, with 3 bases left in between. Per germline, CDR1 LNHNV and CDR2 YYDKDF (reference sequence). The CDR3 is 14 amino acids.

The chain links TRBV5-1 to TRBJ1-1, with unresolved D. CDR3 length: 13 residues. The V gene lost 2 bases and the J gene lost 0 bases, with 5 bases spanning the gap. Germline V CDR1 and CDR2: SGHRS, YFSETQ. The CDR3 coding sequence is TGCGCCAGCAGCTTACAATTGAACACTGAAGCTTTCTTT. This encodes CASSLQLNTEAFF.

This clone qualifies as large (0.1 to 1%). This chain links TRBV14 with TRBJ2-3; D is undetermined. V lost 1 base and J 8 bases, leaving 10 bases between the germline ends. Germline-derived CDR1 and CDR2 are SGHDN and FVKESK. This CDR3 spans 13 amino acids. The CDR3, as DNA: TGTGCCAGCAGCCAAGTCCCGGGCGGTACGCAGTATTTT. Protein: CASSQVPGGTQYF.

This chain connects TRBV7-9 to TRBJ1-1, with TRBD1 as a possible D gene (5 bases). Germline assignment: CDR1 SEHNR and CDR2 FQNEAQ (reference sequence). Trimming removed 0 bases from V and 0 bases from J, with 8 bases in between. CDR3 length: 15 residues. For the CDR3, the DNA is TGTGCCAGCAGCTTAGCTACAGGTATGAACACTGAAGCTTTCTTT. The encoded protein is CASSLATGMNTEAFF. Complete variable domain (other parts from reference TRBV7-9 and TRBJ1-1): DTGVSQNPRHKITKRGQNVTFRCDPISEHNRLYWYRQTLGQGPEFLTYFQNEAQLEKSRLLSDRFSAERPKGSFSTLEIQRTEQGDSAMYLCASSLATGMNTEAFFGQGTRLTVV.

The chain carries TRBV11-3 and TRBJ2-3; D is possibly TRBD2 (6 bases). Germline lookup yields CDR1 SGHNT and CDR2 YENEEA. The CDR3 loop spans 16 amino acids. Trimming left V 0 bases short and J 5 bases short, with 15 bases between. CDR3 sequence: CASSLDAGRSGDTQYF. The DNA for the CDR3 is TGTGCCAGCAGCTTAGACGCGGGGCGGAGTGGAGATACGCAGTATTTT.

Concerning this clone itself: The junction departs from the called germline gene at one end, perhaps through a read error. This chain connects TRBV7-7 to TRBJ2-2; a possible D gene is TRBD1 (6 bases). CDR3 length: 16 residues. Germline assignment: CDR1 SSHAT and CDR2 FNYEAQ (reference sequence). The CDR3 protein is CASSLVPGATTGELFF. CDR3 nucleotides: TGTGCTAGCAGCTTAGTTCCAGGGGCCACCACCGGGGAGCTGTTTTTT.

The genes are TRBV6-1 and TRBJ1-5; D is ambiguous. The V gene lost 6 bases and the J gene lost 1 base, with 7 bases spanning the gap. There are 13 residues in the CDR3. The V gene's germline CDR1 is MNHNS and CDR2 SASEGT. CDR3 in amino acids: CASRAVSNQPQHF. The CDR3, as DNA: TGTGCCAGCAGAGCAGTAAGCAATCAGCCCCAGCATTTT.

The chain recombines TRBV30 with TRBJ1-1; 10 positions match TRBD1. The germline CDR1 and CDR2 sequences are GTSNPN and SVGIG (reference sequence). Trimming cost V 3 bases and J 1 base; bases outside gene matches: 5. The CDR3 extends over 15 amino acids. CDR3 sequence reads: CAWRNRDRGNTEAFF. DNA for the CDR3: TGTGCCTGGAGGAACCGGGACAGGGGGAACACTGAAGCTTTCTTT.

CDR3 amino acids: CASSFSLGSTEAFF. DNA for the CDR3: TGTGCCAGCAGCTTTTCTTTGGGGAGCACTGAAGCTTTCTTT. The chain is built from TRBV7-9 and TRBJ1-1, with D uncertain. From germline, CDR1 is SEHNR and CDR2 FQNEAQ (reference sequence). This CDR3 spans 14 amino acids. Trimming cost V 3 bases and J 4 bases, with 12 bases left between them.

The chain carries TRBV9 and TRBJ2-1; 8 positions match TRBD2. The V segment lost 3 bases and the J segment 2 bases; nucleotides outside the gene matches: 7. Germline CDR1 is SGDLS and CDR2 is YYNGEE. The CDR3 spans 16 residues. CDR3 loop: CASSEIAGRAYNEQFF. The DNA for the CDR3 is TGTGCCAGCAGCGAAATAGCGGGACGGGCCTACAATGAGCAGTTCTTC.

V and J are TRBV7-6 and TRBJ2-1, with D unresolved. The V gene's germline CDR1 is SGHVS and CDR2 FNYEAQ. Trimming took 2 bases from V and 5 from J, leaving 10 bases between them. The CDR3 covers 14 residues. This chain's CDR3 is CASSLMSRDNEQFF. For the CDR3, the DNA is TGTGCCAGCAGCTTAATGTCGAGAGACAATGAGCAGTTCTTC.

The rearrangement joins TRBV11-3 to TRBJ2-3; D call uncertain. V lost 5 bases and J 2 bases, leaving 5 bases between the germline ends. Per germline, CDR1 SGHNT and CDR2 YENEEA. The CDR3 has 12 amino acids. In DNA, the CDR3 is TGTGCCAGCAGCCAATCCACAGATACGCAGTATTTT. This translates into CASSQSTDTQYF.

The rearrangement joins TRBV30 to TRBJ2-5; possibly TRBD2 for D (6 bases). Germline CDR1 GTSNPN, CDR2 SVGIG (reference sequence). This CDR3 has 14 residues. V gave up 4 bases and J gave up 1 base, with 13 bases separating them. The CDR3 DNA reads TGTGCCTGGAAGGGGAGGCTCCTCCAAGAGACCCAGTACTTC. This gives the protein CAWKGRLLQETQYF.

The chain joins TRBV28 to TRBJ2-3; no clear D gene. The CDR3 contains 15 residues. Germline CDR1 MDHEN, CDR2 SYDVKM. The V end was cut by 5 bases, the J end by 0 bases, with 12 bases between. The CDR3: CASSPPAASTDTQYF. CDR3 in DNA: TGTGCCAGCAGTCCGCCGGCAGCTAGCACAGATACGCAGTATTTT.

The chain recombines TRBV6-1 with TRBJ1-1; D uncertain. Germline V lookup: CDR1 MNHNS, CDR2 SASEGT. Trimming pared 3 bases from V and 1 base from J, leaving 6 bases between. The CDR3 extends over 13 amino acids. The CDR3 protein is CASSDNRNTEAFF. The CDR3 bases are TGTGCCAGCAGTGACAACAGGAACACTGAAGCTTTCTTT.

The chain recombines TRBV5-4 with TRBJ2-7; 9 positions agree with TRBD1. Germline assignment: CDR1 SGHNT and CDR2 YYREEE (reference sequence). V lost 0 bases, J lost 2 bases, and 6 bases stayed unmatched. The CDR3 spans 16 residues. This CDR3 is CASSLGAGQGAYEQYF. Written as DNA, the CDR3 is TGTGCCAGCAGCTTGGGGGCGGGACAGGGTGCCTACGAGCAGTACTTC.

The chain couples TRBV4-1 to TRBJ2-5, with 10 bases that match TRBD1. The J call may not be correct, given that the DNA end is closer to TRBJ2-7. Germline V gene lookup returns CDR1 MGHRA and CDR2 YSYEKL. The CDR3 runs 15 residues. DNA of the CDR3: TGCGCCAGCAGCCAAAGACGGGACAGGGGCTACGAGCAGTACTTC. Translation: CASSQRRDRGYEQYF.

This clone was picked up one time. The V call is TRBV11-3, the J call TRBJ2-1; 12 bases line up with TRBD2. The CDR3 extends over 16 amino acids. The V segment lost 5 bases and the J segment 9 bases; nucleotides outside the gene matches: 11. Germline loops: CDR1 SGHNT, CDR2 YENEEA. The CDR3 bases are TGTGCCAGCAGCCTTACTCTAGCGGGAGGGGCAGGTGAGCAGTTCTTC. This sequence encodes CASSLTLAGGAGEQFF.

V gene TRBV4-1 combines with J gene TRBJ2-1; 10 nucleotides align to TRBD1. V lost 2 bases, J lost 4 bases, and 5 bases stayed unmatched. CDR1 is MGHRA, CDR2 YSYEKL, per germline. CDR3 size: 16 residues. The DNA for the CDR3 is TGCGCCAGCAGCCAAATCCGGGACAGGGGTTACAATGAGCAGTTCTTC. Residues: CASSQIRDRGYNEQFF.

The chain employs TRBV27 and TRBJ2-7, with D perhaps given as TRBD1 or TRBD2 (5 bases each). V dropped 6 bases and J dropped 0 bases, with 9 bases sitting between them. CDR1 is MNHEY, CDR2 SMNVEV, per germline (reference sequence). CDR3 length equals 13 residues. CDR3 nucleotides: TGTGCCAGCAGACCCGGGGCCTCCTACGAGCAGTACTTC. Its translation is CASRPGASYEQYF.

DNA for the CDR3: TGTGCCTGGCCAAACACCACGATCGAGGACACTGAAGCTTTCTTT. This translates into CAWPNTTIEDTEAFF. The chain carries TRBV30 and TRBJ1-1; D remains unclear. This CDR3 region has 15 residues. Trimming removed 5 bases at V and 3 bases at J, with 19 bases between. Germline CDR1 is GTSNPN and CDR2 is SVGIG (reference sequence). Filled out from reference TRBV30 and TRBJ1-1, the complete variable domain reads SQTIHQWPATLVQPVGSPLSLECTVEGTSNPNLYWYRQAAGRGLQLLFYSVGIGQISSEVPQNLSASRPQDRQFILSSKKLLLSDSGFYLCAWPNTTIEDTEAFFGQGTRLTVV.

The CDR3 nucleotides are TGTGCCAGCAGCTTGAACGCTGAGCAGTTCTTC. Its protein is CASSLNAEQFF. The chain recombines TRBV5-8 with TRBJ2-1; no definite D call. Trimming stripped 1 base from V and 9 bases from J, with 5 bases between. Germline-derived CDR1 and CDR2 are SGHTS and YDEGEE. The CDR3 is 11 amino acids.

V gene TRBV12-5 combines with J gene TRBJ1-2; 7 positions match TRBD1. J lost 3 bases, V lost 1 base, and 8 bases had no gene match. Germline values: CDR1 LGHNT, CDR2 FRNRAP. The CDR3 is 16 amino acids. The CDR3 nucleotides are TGTGCTAGTGGTTTGGCTCCGGGACAGAGACACTATGGCTACACCTTC. Translation: CASGLAPGQRHYGYTF.